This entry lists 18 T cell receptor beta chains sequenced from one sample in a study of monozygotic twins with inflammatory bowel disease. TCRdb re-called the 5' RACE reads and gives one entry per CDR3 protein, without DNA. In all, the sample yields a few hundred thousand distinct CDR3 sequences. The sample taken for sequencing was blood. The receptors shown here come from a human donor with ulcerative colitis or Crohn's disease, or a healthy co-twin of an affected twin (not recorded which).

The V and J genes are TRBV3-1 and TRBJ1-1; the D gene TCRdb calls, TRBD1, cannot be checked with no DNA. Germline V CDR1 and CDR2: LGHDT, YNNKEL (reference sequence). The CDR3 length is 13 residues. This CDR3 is CASSQAITGEAFF.

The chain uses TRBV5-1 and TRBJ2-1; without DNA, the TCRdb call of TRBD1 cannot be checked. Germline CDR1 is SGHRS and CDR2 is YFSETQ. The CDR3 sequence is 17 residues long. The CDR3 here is CASSLTGSGIGRNEQFF.

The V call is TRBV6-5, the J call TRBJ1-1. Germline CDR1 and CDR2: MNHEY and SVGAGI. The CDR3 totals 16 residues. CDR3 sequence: CASSYSTIGMNTEAFF.

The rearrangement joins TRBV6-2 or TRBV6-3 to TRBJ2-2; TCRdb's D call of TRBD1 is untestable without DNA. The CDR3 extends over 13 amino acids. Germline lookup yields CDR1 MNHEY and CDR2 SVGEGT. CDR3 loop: CASSIQGVGELFF.

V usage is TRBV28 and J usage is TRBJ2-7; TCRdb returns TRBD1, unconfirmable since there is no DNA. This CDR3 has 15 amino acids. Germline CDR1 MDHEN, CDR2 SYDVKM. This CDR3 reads CASSFRDRVLSEQYF. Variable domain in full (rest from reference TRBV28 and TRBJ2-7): DVKVTQSSRYLVKRTGEKVFLECVQDMDHENMFWYRQDPGLGLRLIYFSYDVKMKEKGDIPEGYSVSREKKERFSLILESASTNQTSMYLCASSFRDRVLSEQYFGPGTRLTVT.

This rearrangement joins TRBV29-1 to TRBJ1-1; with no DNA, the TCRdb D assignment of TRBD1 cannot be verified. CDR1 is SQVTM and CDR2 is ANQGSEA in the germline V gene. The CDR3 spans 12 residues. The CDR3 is CSVADRVTEAFF.

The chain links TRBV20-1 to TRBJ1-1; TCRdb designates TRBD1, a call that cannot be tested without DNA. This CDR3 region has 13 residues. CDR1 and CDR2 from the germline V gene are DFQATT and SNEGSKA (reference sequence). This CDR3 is CSVIAGGNTEAFF.

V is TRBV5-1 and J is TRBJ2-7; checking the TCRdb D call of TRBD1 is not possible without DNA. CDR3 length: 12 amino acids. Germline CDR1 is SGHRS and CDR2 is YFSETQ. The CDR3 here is CASRIGGSEQYF.

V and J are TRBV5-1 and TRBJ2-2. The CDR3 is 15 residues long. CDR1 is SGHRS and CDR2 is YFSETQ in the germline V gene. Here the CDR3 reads CASSLSQTNTGELFF.

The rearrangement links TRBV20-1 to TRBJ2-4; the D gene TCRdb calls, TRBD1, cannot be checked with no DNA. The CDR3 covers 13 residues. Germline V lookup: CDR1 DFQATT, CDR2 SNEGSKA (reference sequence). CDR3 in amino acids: CSARRGARDIQYF.

CDR3: CSARVSGGYSYNEQFF. The chain joins TRBV20-1 to TRBJ2-1; absent DNA, TCRdb's TRBD2 call cannot be checked. Germline V lookup: CDR1 DFQATT, CDR2 SNEGSKA (reference sequence). The CDR3 runs 16 residues.

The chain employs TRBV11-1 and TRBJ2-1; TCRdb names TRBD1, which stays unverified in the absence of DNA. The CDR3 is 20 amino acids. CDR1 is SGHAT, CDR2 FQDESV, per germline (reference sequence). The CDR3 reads CASSLGASGALSSSYNEQFF.

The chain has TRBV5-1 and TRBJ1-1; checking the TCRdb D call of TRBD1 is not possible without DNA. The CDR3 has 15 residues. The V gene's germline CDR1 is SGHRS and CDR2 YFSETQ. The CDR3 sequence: CASSFTGRENTEAFF.

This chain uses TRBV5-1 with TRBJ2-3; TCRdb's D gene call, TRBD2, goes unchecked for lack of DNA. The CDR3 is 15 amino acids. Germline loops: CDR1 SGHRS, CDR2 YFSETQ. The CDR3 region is CASSFSGSEADTQYF.

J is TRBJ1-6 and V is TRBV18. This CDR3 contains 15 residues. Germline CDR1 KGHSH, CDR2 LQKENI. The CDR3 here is CASSSGSTGNSPLHF. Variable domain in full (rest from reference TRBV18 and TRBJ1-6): NAGVMQNPRHLVRRRGQEARLRCSPMKGHSHVYWYRQLPEEGLKFMVYLQKENIIDESGMPKERFSAEFPKEGPSILRIQQVVRGDSAAYFCASSSGSTGNSPLHFGNGTRLTVT.

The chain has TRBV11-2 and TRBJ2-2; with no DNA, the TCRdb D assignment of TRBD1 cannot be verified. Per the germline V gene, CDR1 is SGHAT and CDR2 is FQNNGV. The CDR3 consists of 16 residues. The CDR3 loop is CASRYGTGLNTGELFF.

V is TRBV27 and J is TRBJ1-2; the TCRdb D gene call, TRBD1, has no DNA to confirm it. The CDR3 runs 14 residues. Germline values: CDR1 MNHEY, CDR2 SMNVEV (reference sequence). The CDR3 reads CASSFSQGTHGYTF.

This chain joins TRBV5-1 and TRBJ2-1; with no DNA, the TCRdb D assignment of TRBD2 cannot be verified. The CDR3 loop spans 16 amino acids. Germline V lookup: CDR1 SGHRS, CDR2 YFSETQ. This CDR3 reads CASSLEYRGEDNEQFF.